Listed here are 27 T cell receptor beta chains from one sample, sequenced in a study of Graves' ophthalmopathy and Graves' hyperthyroidism. Transcripts of RNA were the source for amplifying TCR beta CDR3 regions. HTBI-primed first-round RT-PCR preceded second-round multiplex PCR. From the multiplex PCR reads, TCRdb called clonotypes with MiXCR, one entry per CDR3 protein. The table shows about 500,000 distinct CDR3 sequences, with roughly an eighth occurring only once. Sequences were obtained from blood. The source is a woman under 40 with Graves' ophthalmopathy.

In this sample, this clonotype turned up many times. The J gene is TRBJ2-5, the V gene TRBV9; a possible D gene is TRBD1 (5 bases). This CDR3 has 16 residues. CDR1 is SGDLS, CDR2 YYNGEE, per germline. V gave up 2 bases and J gave up 4 bases, with 18 bases separating them. CDR3 sequence (DNA): TGTGCCAGCAGCGTGAGTCCCAGGGTAGATGTAGAGACCCAGTACTTC. As protein: CASSVSPRVDVETQYF.

This clonotype was seen a handful of times. The chain carries TRBV5-1 and TRBJ2-5, with no clear D. Trimming took 3 bases from V and 4 from J, leaving 10 bases between them. This CDR3 has 13 residues. Germline-derived CDR1 and CDR2 are SGHRS and YFSETQ. This CDR3 reads CASSSSPLETQYF. In DNA form, the CDR3 reads TGCGCCAGCAGCTCCAGTCCTTTAGAGACCCAGTACTTC.

The V and J genes are TRBV30 and TRBJ2-7; tentative D call: TRBD2 (5 bases). This CDR3 is built from 12 residues. Germline assignment: CDR1 GTSNPN and CDR2 SVGIG (reference sequence). V shed 3 bases and J shed 3 bases, with 9 bases lying between them. The CDR3: CAWSGLSYEQYF. The CDR3 DNA is TGTGCCTGGAGCGGACTGAGCTACGAGCAGTACTTC.

In its sample, this clonotype was seen many times. This sequence joins TRBV12-5 and TRBJ2-5, with 8 bases lining up with TRBD2. J gave up 5 bases and V 6 bases, and 5 bases lay outside the gene matches. This CDR3 is built from 13 residues. In germline, CDR1 is LGHNT, CDR2 FRNRAP. CDR3 residues: CASGPGGGETQYF. CDR3 coding DNA: TGTGCTAGTGGCCCCGGCGGGGGGGAGACCCAGTACTTC.

This clonotype was detected many times. The chain links TRBV6-7 to TRBJ2-7; 10 bases map to TRBD1. Being an ORF, TRBV6-7 has a function that is uncertain. Trimming at V came to 6 bases and at J to 2 bases, leaving 7 bases not matched to a gene. This CDR3 spans 15 amino acids. The CDR3 nucleotides are TGTGCCAGCAGCTTGACAGGGGGCTGGACCTACGAGCAGTACTTC. It is translated as CASSLTGGWTYEQYF.

This clonotype was seen repeatedly, ten times or more. V usage is TRBV6-5 and J usage is TRBJ2-7; a possible D gene is TRBD2 (5 bases). V lost 4 bases to trimming and J lost 3 bases, with 10 bases between them. CDR3 length: 13 residues. Germline V gene sequence: CDR1 MNHEY, CDR2 SVGAGI. The CDR3 nucleotides are TGTGCCAGCAGTTTGGAGAGGGTCTACGAGCAGTACTTC. Amino acid sequence: CASSLERVYEQYF.

The sample holds many counts of this clonotype. The rearrangement uses TRBV6-5 and TRBJ1-2; D remains unclear. This CDR3 region has 12 residues. CDR1 is MNHEY and CDR2 is SVGAGI in the germline V gene. The germline V and J ends were trimmed by 6 bases and 7 bases, with 12 bases remaining between them. The DNA for the CDR3 is TGTGCCAGCAGAGCAAATTTGGGTGGCTACACCTTC. Translation gives CASRANLGGYTF.

This clonotype was recorded at least ten times. CDR3 sequence (DNA): TGTGCCAGCAGCTTTGAGGAGGGCAATCAGCCCCAGCATTTT. Encoded protein: CASSFEEGNQPQHF. This sequence joins TRBV9 and TRBJ1-5; no clear D gene. Trimming stripped 4 bases from V and 2 bases from J, with 10 bases between. CDR3 length equals 14 residues. Germline values: CDR1 SGDLS, CDR2 YYNGEE.

This clonotype was seen many times. The chain couples TRBV12-5 to TRBJ1-6; no clear D. Germline V CDR1 and CDR2: LGHNT, FRNRAP. Between the trimmed V and J ends, which lost 6 bases and 5 bases, there was a span of 11 bases. This CDR3 is built from 14 residues. The CDR3 protein is CASGKSPDNSPLHF. As DNA, the CDR3 is TGTGCTAGTGGCAAGAGTCCCGATAATTCACCCCTCCACTTT.

This clonotype has a count of ten or more. The chain's CDR3 is CASSHLTGRGKNTGELFF. DNA for the CDR3: TGTGCCAGCAGCCATCTAACCGGGAGGGGCAAGAACACCGGGGAGCTGTTTTTT. The J gene is TRBJ2-2, the V gene TRBV6-2 or TRBV6-3; 8 bases fit TRBD2. Germline CDR1 is MNHEY and CDR2 is SVGEGT. V lost 6 bases and J lost 1; bases outside the gene matches: 13. The CDR3 length is 18 residues.

This clonotype was counted ten times or more. The chain couples TRBV6-1 to TRBJ2-7; 13 bases line up with TRBD2. The length of the CDR3 is 16 residues. The V gene end was trimmed by 1 base and the J gene end by 4 bases; junction bases not matched to a gene: 4. Germline values: CDR1 MNHNS, CDR2 SASEGT. The CDR3 DNA sequence: TGTGCCAGCAGTGAAGTCCCGGGACTAGCGGGGTACGAGCAGTACTTC. Amino acid sequence: CASSEVPGLAGYEQYF.

This clonotype was counted many times. This sequence joins TRBV19 and TRBJ1-1, with TRBD1 identical over 9 bases. CDR3 size: 18 residues. V shed 6 bases and J 4 bases; nucleotides not matched to a gene: 18. The germline gives CDR1 LNHDA, CDR2 SQIVND (reference sequence). As DNA, the CDR3 is TGTGCCAGTAGAGTTGCTCCGGACAGGGGTTTTCGGAGCACTGAAGCTTTCTTT. Encoded protein: CASRVAPDRGFRSTEAFF. The full variable domain, with the rest looked up from reference TRBV19 and TRBJ1-1, is DGGITQSPKYLFRKEGQNVTLSCEQNLNHDAMYWYRQDPGQGLRLIYYSQIVNDFQKGDIAEGYSVSREKKESFPLTVTSAQKNPTAFYLCASRVAPDRGFRSTEAFFGQGTRLTVV.

This clonotype has a count of ten or more. The rearrangement links TRBV5-1 to TRBJ1-1, with unresolved D. V was trimmed by 3 bases and J by 7 bases, leaving 16 bases between them. The CDR3 is 14 residues long. Germline CDR1 and CDR2: SGHRS and YFSETQ. The CDR3, as DNA: TGCGCCAGCAGCTCGCGTTTGGACGGGGATGAAGCTTTCTTT. As protein: CASSSRLDGDEAFF.

There are many counts of this clonotype. The chain is built from TRBV12-3 or TRBV12-4 and TRBJ2-7; tentative D call: TRBD1 (6 bases). Trimming removed 4 bases at V and 2 bases at J, with 12 bases between. This CDR3 region has 14 residues. The CDR3 is CASSSRTVPYEQYF. The CDR3 DNA is TGTGCCAGCAGTTCTCGGACAGTGCCCTACGAGCAGTACTTC.

At least ten counts were recorded for this clonotype. The V gene is TRBV12-3 or TRBV12-4, the J gene TRBJ2-5; D unclear. The CDR3 totals 11 residues. The V end lost 5 bases, the J end lost 7 bases, and 8 bases lay between the germline ends. CDR3 sequence: CASSSVGTQYF. The CDR3 DNA reads TGTGCCAGCAGTAGTGTGGGGACCCAGTACTTC.

The chain uses TRBV27 and TRBJ1-5; perhaps TRBD1 as D (6 bases). The CDR3 spans 16 residues. Germline V gives CDR1 MNHEY, CDR2 SMNVEV (reference sequence). Trimming cost V 5 bases and J 7 bases, with 21 bases left between them. Here the CDR3 DNA reads TGTGCCAGCAGTCCTCGCGGTACAGGGATTTGGCAGCCCCAGCATTTT. Protein sequence: CASSPRGTGIWQPQHF.

There are many counts of this clonotype. The chain is built from TRBV28 and TRBJ1-2, with 11 bases fitting TRBD1. Germline V gene sequence: CDR1 MDHEN, CDR2 SYDVKM. V lost 2 bases and J lost 4; bases outside the gene matches: 6. The CDR3 spans 16 residues. This CDR3 is CASSLGQGAIVYGYTF. In nucleotides, the CDR3 is TGTGCCAGCAGTTTAGGACAGGGGGCCATCGTCTATGGCTACACCTTC.

There are many counts of this clonotype. V is TRBV7-2 and J is TRBJ2-5, with 7 bases fitting TRBD1. The germline V gene has CDR1 SGHTA and CDR2 FQGNSA. The CDR3 runs to 14 residues. Trimming cost V 1 base and J 4 bases; bases outside gene matches: 3. CDR3: CASSLEGGRETQYF. CDR3 bases: TGTGCCAGCAGCTTAGAAGGGGGCCGAGAGACCCAGTACTTC.

There are many counts of this clonotype. This chain connects TRBV10-3 to TRBJ2-2; 7 nucleotides agree with TRBD1. CDR3 length equals 13 residues. The trim removed 11 bases at V and 1 base at J, leaving 4 bases unmatched. In germline, CDR1 is ENHRY, CDR2 SYGVKD. The CDR3 bases are TGTGCCGTCACAGGGGTGAACACCGGGGAGCTGTTTTTT. It translates to CAVTGVNTGELFF.

This clonotype was observed at least ten times. J is TRBJ1-2 and V is TRBV30; TRBD1 is a possible D gene (5 bases). The V end lost 1 base, the J end lost 2 bases, and 8 bases lay between the germline ends. The length of the CDR3 is 13 residues. CDR1 GTSNPN and CDR2 SVGIG come from the germline V gene (reference sequence). CDR3 DNA sequence: TGTGCCTGGAGTGAGCAGGGCAACTATGGCTACACCTTC. Translated: CAWSEQGNYGYTF.

This clonotype was detected a few times. The chain links TRBV18 to TRBJ1-2, with 7 bases lining up with TRBD1. CDR1 and CDR2 (germline): KGHSH, LQKENI. The CDR3 has 14 residues. Trimming cost V 4 bases and J 4 bases; bases outside gene matches: 6. The CDR3 region is CASSLDREAYGYTF. As DNA, the CDR3 is TGTGCCAGCTCACTTGACAGGGAGGCCTATGGCTACACCTTC.

This clonotype was counted a few times. The rearrangement links TRBV4-2 to TRBJ2-2; D is ambiguous. Looked up from germline, CDR1 is LGHNA and CDR2 is YNFKEQ. The CDR3 totals 16 residues. Trimming took off 0 bases at V and 0 bases at J, with 8 bases between the two ends. The CDR3 protein is CASSQDLAPNTGELFF. The CDR3, as DNA: TGTGCCAGCAGCCAAGATTTGGCCCCGAACACCGGGGAGCTGTTTTTT.

This clonotype appeared once. The chain carries TRBV20-1 and TRBJ1-2, with D unresolved. Between the trimmed V and J ends, which lost 6 bases and 7 bases, there was a span of 12 bases. The length of the CDR3 is 11 residues. Germline CDR1 and CDR2: DFQATT and SNEGSKA (reference sequence). CDR3 sequence (DNA): TGCAGTGCCGAGCGTAATCGTGGCTACACCTTC. Its protein is CSAERNRGYTF.

This clonotype was recorded at least ten times. This chain uses TRBV30 with TRBJ1-2; D is undetermined. The CDR3 has 14 amino acids. Trimming took 7 bases from V and 8 from J, leaving 23 bases between them. Germline CDR1 and CDR2: GTSNPN and SVGIG (reference sequence). CDR3 nucleotides: TGTGCCTTCTTCTACGGATCCGGATCTGGAGGCTACACCTTC. This encodes CAFFYGSGSGGYTF.

The rearrangement links TRBV3-1 to TRBJ1-2; the D is unclear. The germline V gene encodes CDR1 LGHDT and CDR2 YNNKEL (reference sequence). This CDR3 is built from 14 residues. V was cut by 0 bases and J by 6 bases, with 11 bases left in between. CDR3 protein: CASSQDLAADGYTF. CDR3 DNA: TGTGCCAGCAGCCAAGATTTGGCTGCGGATGGCTACACCTTC.

This clonotype was seen repeatedly, ten times or more. The rearrangement joins TRBV5-1 to TRBJ1-6, with TRBD1 identical over 9 bases. Germline loops: CDR1 SGHRS, CDR2 YFSETQ. The CDR3 consists of 15 residues. The V and J ends lost 3 bases and 7 bases, in that order; junction bases with no gene match: 5. The CDR3 sequence is CASSSGQGRNSPLHF. DNA for the CDR3: TGCGCCAGCAGCTCCGGACAGGGGAGGAATTCACCCCTCCACTTT.

This clonotype was seen at least ten times. The chain couples TRBV28 to TRBJ1-5; D not certain. Per germline, CDR1 MDHEN and CDR2 SYDVKM. With 1 base removed from V and 3 bases from J, the gap between germline ends came to 7 bases. The length of the CDR3 is 14 residues. CDR3 nucleotide sequence: TGTGCCAGCAGTTTATCGTTGGACAATCAGCCCCAGCATTTT. It translates to CASSLSLDNQPQHF.